This T cell receptor (beta chain) came from a study of T cells in Graves' hyperthyroidism and ophthalmopathy. TCR beta CDR3 region amplification was performed from RNA transcripts. HTBI primers drove first-round RT-PCR of the TCR CDR3. A single record per CDR3 protein comes from TCRdb applying MiXCR to the multiplex PCR reads. There are about 420,000 distinct CDR3 sequences in the sample; about 13% occur only once, and more than 4.5% lies in the top ten. Patients aged 18 to 65 with hyperthyroidism were newly diagnosed, with duration under 2 months. The CDR3 totals 18 residues. Germline V gene lookup returns CDR1 SGHDT and CDR2 YYEEEE. Trimming left V 0 bases short and J 0 bases short, with 16 bases between.

The chain uses TRBV5-6 and TRBJ2-1; D is perhaps TRBD2 (6 bases). The receptor was isolated from a woman under 30 with Graves' hyperthyroidism. Specimen: blood. The CDR3, as DNA: TGTGCCAGCAGCTTGGTTAGCGGTCCTGCAAGCTCCTACAATGAGCAGTTCTTC. It codes for CASSLVSGPASSYNEQFF.